This TCR beta chain was observed in a study of response to subunit inactivated influenza vaccine. From the RT-PCR reads, TCRdb called clonotypes with MiXCR, one entry per CDR3 protein. The table lists 430,000 or so distinct CDR3 sequences, over 9.5% of them singletons, with around 12% in the top ten. CDR3 length: 14 residues. V shed 5 bases and J 0 bases; nucleotides not matched to a gene: 3. Per germline, CDR1 SQVTM and CDR2 ANQGSEA. This clonotype has only a few counts. This clonotype originated in a man aged 50-60 years who received an inactivated influenza vaccine. The chain has TRBV29-1 and TRBJ2-5; the match to TRBD2 covers 10 bases. The sample here was PBMCs from blood, taken 35 to 45 days after vaccination. Here the CDR3 DNA reads TGCAGCGTTATACTAGCGGGGTACCAAGAGACCCAGTACTTC. It codes for CSVILAGYQETQYF.